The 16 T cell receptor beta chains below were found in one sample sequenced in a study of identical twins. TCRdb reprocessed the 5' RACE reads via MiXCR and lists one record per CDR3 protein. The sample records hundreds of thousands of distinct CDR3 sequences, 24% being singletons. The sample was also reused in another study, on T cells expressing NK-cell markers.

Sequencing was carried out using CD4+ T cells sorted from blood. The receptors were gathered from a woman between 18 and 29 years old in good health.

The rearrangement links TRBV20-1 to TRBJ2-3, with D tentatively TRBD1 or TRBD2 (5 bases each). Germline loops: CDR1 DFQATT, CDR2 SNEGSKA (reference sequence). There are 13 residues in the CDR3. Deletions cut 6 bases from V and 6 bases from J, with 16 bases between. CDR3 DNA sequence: TGCAGTGCCTTCCCACCCGGGGCGGATACGCAGTATTTT. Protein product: CSAFPPGADTQYF.

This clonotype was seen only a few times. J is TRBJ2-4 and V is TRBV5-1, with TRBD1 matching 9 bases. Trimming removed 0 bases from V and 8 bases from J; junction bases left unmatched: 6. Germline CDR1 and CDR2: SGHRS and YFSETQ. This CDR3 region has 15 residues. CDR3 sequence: CASSLATGGEDIQYF. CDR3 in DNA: TGCGCCAGCAGCTTGGCCACAGGGGGCGAAGACATTCAGTACTTC.

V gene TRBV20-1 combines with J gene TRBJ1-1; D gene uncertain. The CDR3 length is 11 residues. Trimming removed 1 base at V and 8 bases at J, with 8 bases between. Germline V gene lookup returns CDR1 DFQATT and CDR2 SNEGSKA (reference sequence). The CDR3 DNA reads TGCAGTGCTAGAGCGGACCGAGAAGCTTTCTTT. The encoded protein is CSARADREAFF.

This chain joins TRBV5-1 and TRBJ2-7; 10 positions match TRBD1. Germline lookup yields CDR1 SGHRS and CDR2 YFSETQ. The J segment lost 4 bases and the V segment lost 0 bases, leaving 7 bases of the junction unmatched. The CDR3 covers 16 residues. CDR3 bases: TGCGCCAGCAGCTTGGGTAGGGGACAGGGGAGATACGAGCAGTACTTC. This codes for CASSLGRGQGRYEQYF.

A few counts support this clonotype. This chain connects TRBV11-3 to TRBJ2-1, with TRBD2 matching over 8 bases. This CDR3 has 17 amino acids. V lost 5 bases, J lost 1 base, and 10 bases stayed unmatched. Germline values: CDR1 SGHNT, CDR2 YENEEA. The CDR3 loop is CASSTAGTSQSYNEQFF. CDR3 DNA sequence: TGTGCCAGCAGCACAGCCGGGACTAGTCAGTCCTACAATGAGCAGTTCTTC.

For the CDR3, the DNA is TGTGCCAGCAGCCCGCTTGGCAGGGGGCAGTACTTC. It encodes CASSPLGRGQYF. The J gene is TRBJ2-7, the V gene TRBV12-3 or TRBV12-4, with D perhaps matching TRBD1 (6 bases). This CDR3 region has 12 residues. Trimming pared 6 bases from V and 9 bases from J, leaving 15 bases between.

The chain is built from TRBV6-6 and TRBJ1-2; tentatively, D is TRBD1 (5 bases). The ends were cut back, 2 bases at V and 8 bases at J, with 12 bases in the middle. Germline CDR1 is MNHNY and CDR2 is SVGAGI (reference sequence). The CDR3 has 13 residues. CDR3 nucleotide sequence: TGTGCCAGCAGTTACAGGGCCAGGGAGGGCTACACCTTC. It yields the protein CASSYRAREGYTF.

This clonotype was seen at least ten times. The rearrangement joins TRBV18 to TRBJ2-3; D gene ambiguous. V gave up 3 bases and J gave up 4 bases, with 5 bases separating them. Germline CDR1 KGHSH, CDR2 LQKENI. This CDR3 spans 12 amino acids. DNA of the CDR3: TGTGCCAGCTCACCCGATTCAGATACGCAGTATTTT. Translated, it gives CASSPDSDTQYF.

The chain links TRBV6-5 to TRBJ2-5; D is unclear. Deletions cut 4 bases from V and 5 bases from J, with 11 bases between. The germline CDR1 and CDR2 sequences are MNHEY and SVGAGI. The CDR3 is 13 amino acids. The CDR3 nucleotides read TGTGCCAGCAGTTCGAGCCCCTGGGAGACCCAGTACTTC. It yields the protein CASSSSPWETQYF.

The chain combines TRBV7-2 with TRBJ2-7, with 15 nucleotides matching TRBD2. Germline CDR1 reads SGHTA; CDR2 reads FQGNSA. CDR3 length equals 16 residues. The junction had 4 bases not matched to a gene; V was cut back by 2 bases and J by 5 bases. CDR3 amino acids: CASSLSGTSGRNEQYF. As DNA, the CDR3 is TGTGCCAGCAGCTTAAGCGGGACTAGCGGGAGGAACGAGCAGTACTTC.

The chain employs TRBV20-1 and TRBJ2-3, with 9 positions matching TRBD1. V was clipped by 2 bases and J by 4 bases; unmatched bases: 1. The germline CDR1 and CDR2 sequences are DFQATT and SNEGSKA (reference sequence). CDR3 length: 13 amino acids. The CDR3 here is CSARRDRADTQYF. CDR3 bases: TGCAGTGCTAGAAGGGACAGGGCAGATACGCAGTATTTT.

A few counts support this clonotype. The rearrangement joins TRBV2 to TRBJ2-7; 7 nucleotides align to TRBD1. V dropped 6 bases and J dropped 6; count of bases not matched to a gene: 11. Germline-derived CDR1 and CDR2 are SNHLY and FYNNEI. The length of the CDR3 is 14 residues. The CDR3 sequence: CASRDRTGVLEQYF. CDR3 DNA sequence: TGTGCCAGCAGAGACCGGACAGGAGTCCTCGAGCAGTACTTC.

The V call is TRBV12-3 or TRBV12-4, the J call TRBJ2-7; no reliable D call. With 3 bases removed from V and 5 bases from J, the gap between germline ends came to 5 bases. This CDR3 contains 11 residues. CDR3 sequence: CASSFSDEQYF. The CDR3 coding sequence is TGTGCCAGCAGTTTTTCCGACGAGCAGTACTTC.

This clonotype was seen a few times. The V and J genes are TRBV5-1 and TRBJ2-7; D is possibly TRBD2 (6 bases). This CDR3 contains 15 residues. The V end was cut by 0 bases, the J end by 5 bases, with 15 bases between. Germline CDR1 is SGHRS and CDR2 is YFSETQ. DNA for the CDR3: TGCGCCAGCAGCTTGGATCCGGGACTCAGTAACGAGCAGTACTTC. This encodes CASSLDPGLSNEQYF.

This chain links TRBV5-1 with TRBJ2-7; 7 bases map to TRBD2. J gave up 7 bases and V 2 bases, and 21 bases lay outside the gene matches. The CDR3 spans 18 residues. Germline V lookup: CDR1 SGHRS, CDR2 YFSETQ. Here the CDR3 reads CASSFSQEEGTTRVEQYF. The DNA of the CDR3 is TGCGCCAGCAGCTTCTCCCAGGAAGAAGGGACTACCAGGGTGGAGCAGTACTTC.

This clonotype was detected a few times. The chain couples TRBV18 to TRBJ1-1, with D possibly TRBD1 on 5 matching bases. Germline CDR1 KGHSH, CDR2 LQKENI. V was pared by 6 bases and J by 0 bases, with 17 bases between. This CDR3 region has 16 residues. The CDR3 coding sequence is TGTGCCAGCTCTTCACAGGAGGTGGGGATGAACACTGAAGCTTTCTTT. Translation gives CASSSQEVGMNTEAFF.